These 18 T cell receptor beta chains came from one sample sequenced in a study of blood T cell repertoires in COVID-19. The method was immunoSEQ multiplex PCR; TCRdb's version includes in-frame clones alone and lacks a portion of them. This sample has 130,000 to 150,000 clones; approximately 89% occur once, and the top ten carry roughly 1.6%. The source material was peripheral blood. These receptors all stem from a woman aged 50 to 60 with acute or convalescent COVID-19.

The genes are TRBV6-1 and TRBJ2-3; 8 bases fit TRBD1. CDR1 and CDR2 from the germline V gene are MNHNS and SASEGT. V was clipped by 2 bases and J by 2 bases; unmatched bases: 9. This CDR3 spans 17 amino acids. CDR3 DNA: TGTGCCAGCAGTGAATACTCGACAGGGGCCTCCACAGATACGCAGTATTTT. Residues: CASSEYSTGASTDTQYF.

V gene TRBV25-1 combines with J gene TRBJ2-7; perhaps TRBD1 as D (6 bases). CDR3 length: 16 residues. V shed 3 bases and J shed 3 bases, with 18 bases lying between them. Per germline, CDR1 MGHDK and CDR2 SYGVNS. Here the CDR3 DNA reads TGTGCCAGCAGTGACGAATTCGGACAGTTAAACTACGAGCAGTACTTC. Translation gives CASSDEFGQLNYEQYF.

The chain links TRBV7-4 to TRBJ2-7; 10 bases fit TRBD2. V shed 5 bases, J shed 4 bases, and the junction held 17 bases outside the gene matches. Germline V gives CDR1 SGHVT, CDR2 SQSDAQ. The CDR3 runs 18 residues. CDR3 nucleotide sequence: TGTGCCAGCAGCCCAAGTTGGGCGGGACTAGCGCACATTTACGAGCAGTACTTC. The encoded protein is CASSPSWAGLAHIYEQYF.

The chain uses TRBV2 and TRBJ1-4; D is ambiguous. The germline V and J ends were trimmed by 6 bases and 5 bases, with 10 bases remaining between them. Germline V CDR1 and CDR2: SNHLY, FYNNEI. This CDR3 has 13 residues. This chain's CDR3 is CASREGWNEKLFF. The CDR3 coding sequence is TGTGCCAGCAGGGAGGGCTGGAATGAAAAACTGTTTTTT. The full variable domain, completed using reference TRBV2 and TRBJ1-4, is EPEVTQTPSHQVTQMGQEVILRCVPISNHLYFYWYRQILGQKVEFLVSFYNNEISEKSEIFDDQFSVERPDGSNFTLKIRSTKLEDSAMYFCASREGWNEKLFFGSGTQLSVL.

This clone was counted between two and nine times. This chain links TRBV12-5 with TRBJ1-5; D unclear. V was cut by 0 bases and J by 4 bases, with 10 bases left in between. Per the germline V gene, CDR1 is LGHNT and CDR2 is FRNRAP. The CDR3 covers 15 residues. The CDR3, as DNA: TGTGCTAGTGGTTTGGTGCTCGGGAGTAATCAGCCCCAGCATTTT. Its protein product is CASGLVLGSNQPQHF. The full variable domain, rest sourced from reference TRBV12-5 and TRBJ1-5, is DARVTQTPRHKVTEMGQEVTMRCQPILGHNTVFWYRQTMMQGLELLAYFRNRAPLDDSGMPKDRFSAEMPDATLATLKIQPSEPRDSAVYFCASGLVLGSNQPQHFGDGTRLSIL.

The V and J genes are TRBV5-6 and TRBJ2-5; TRBD2 is a possible D gene (5 bases). The germline V and J ends were trimmed by 4 bases and 4 bases, with 11 bases remaining between them. Germline lookup yields CDR1 SGHDT and CDR2 YYEEEE. The CDR3 spans 13 residues. This chain's CDR3 is CASSTSAGETQYF. For the CDR3, the DNA is TGTGCCAGCAGCACCTCTGCGGGAGAGACCCAGTACTTC.

This chain links TRBV7-9 with TRBJ2-3; 9 bases are shared with TRBD1. The CDR3 totals 15 residues. Germline V gene data show CDR1 as SEHNR and CDR2 as FQNEAQ (reference sequence). V was clipped by 5 bases and J by 0 bases; unmatched bases: 3. The DNA of the CDR3 is TGTGCCAGCAGCACCGGGACAGGGAGCACAGATACGCAGTATTTT. It is translated as CASSTGTGSTDTQYF.

This clone was seen more than once but under ten times. This chain connects TRBV28 to TRBJ1-2; 9 positions match TRBD1. Germline trimming cut 3 bases from V and 8 bases from J; bases unmatched to any gene: 10. Germline V CDR1 and CDR2: MDHEN, SYDVKM. This CDR3 spans 15 amino acids. The CDR3 loop reads CASSFRGTGQGGYTF. The CDR3 DNA sequence: TGTGCCAGCAGTTTTCGCGGGACAGGGCAGGGCGGCTACACCTTC.

The gene calls are TRBV19 and TRBJ1-5; weak D call: TRBD1 (6 bases). Germline V lookup: CDR1 LNHDA, CDR2 SQIVND (reference sequence). The CDR3 is 13 residues long. V was cut by 5 bases and J by 7 bases, with 12 bases left in between. The CDR3 protein is CASSPGVIQPQHF. The CDR3 coding sequence is TGTGCCAGTAGTCCAGGGGTTATCCAGCCCCAGCATTTT.

The V gene is TRBV10-1, the J gene TRBJ1-6, with no clear D. The CDR3 runs 13 residues. V was pared by 0 bases and J by 9 bases, with 6 bases between. The germline V gene encodes CDR1 WNHNN and CDR2 SYGVQD (reference sequence). DNA for the CDR3: TGCGCCAGCAGTGAGTCCCCTCGTTCACCCCTCCACTTT. Protein product: CASSESPRSPLHF.

This chain links TRBV19 with TRBJ2-2; 9 bases map to TRBD2. CDR1 and CDR2 from the germline V gene are LNHDA and SQIVND (reference sequence). With V trimmed by 1 base and J by 0 bases, 12 bases remained unmatched. This CDR3 comprises 20 residues. The CDR3 protein is CASSIGLAGRTPSNTGELFF. The CDR3 bases are TGTGCCAGTAGTATAGGGCTAGCGGGACGAACTCCGTCGAACACCGGGGAGCTGTTTTTT.

This chain uses TRBV9 with TRBJ1-3, with D uncertain. This CDR3 is 14 amino acids long. Germline CDR1 is SGDLS and CDR2 is YYNGEE. Trimming cost V 3 bases and J 0 bases, with 7 bases left between them. CDR3 loop: CASSEHYSGNTIYF. The CDR3 bases are TGTGCCAGCAGCGAACACTACTCTGGAAACACCATATATTTT.

The V and J genes are TRBV9 and TRBJ2-3; the D is unclear. Germline CDR1 SGDLS, CDR2 YYNGEE. Trimming shortened V by 4 bases and J by 2 bases, and 20 bases separated the two germline ends. The CDR3 runs 17 residues. CDR3 residues: CASSPVRHNGPTDTQYF. The CDR3 DNA reads as TGTGCCAGCAGCCCCGTTCGGCACAATGGGCCCACAGATACGCAGTATTTT.

V and J are TRBV15 and TRBJ2-1; D is unresolved. V dropped 0 bases and J dropped 8 bases, with 8 bases sitting between them. The CDR3 consists of 13 residues. Germline V CDR1 and CDR2: LNHNV, YYDKDF (reference sequence). The CDR3 protein is CATSRESRDEQFF. The CDR3 DNA reads TGTGCCACCAGCAGAGAATCCCGGGATGAGCAGTTCTTC.

The genes are TRBV28 and TRBJ2-3, with TRBD1 matching 7 bases. Losses at the gene ends were 4 bases for V and 0 bases for J; bases not matched to a gene: 4. This CDR3 has 15 amino acids. Germline values: CDR1 MDHEN, CDR2 SYDVKM. The chain's CDR3 is CASSSGQASTDTQYF. In DNA, the CDR3 is TGTGCCAGCAGTTCCGGACAGGCTAGCACAGATACGCAGTATTTT. The variable domain in full, with the rest retrieved from reference TRBV28 and TRBJ2-3, is DVKVTQSSRYLVKRTGEKVFLECVQDMDHENMFWYRQDPGLGLRLIYFSYDVKMKEKGDIPEGYSVSREKKERFSLILESASTNQTSMYLCASSSGQASTDTQYFGPGTRLTVL.

The rearrangement links TRBV19 to TRBJ2-1, with TRBD1 identical over 9 bases. The CDR3 is 15 amino acids. Germline CDR1 LNHDA, CDR2 SQIVND (reference sequence). V lost 5 bases and J lost 4; bases outside the gene matches: 6. CDR3 protein: CASSRTGGGYNEQFF. Here the CDR3 DNA reads TGTGCCAGTAGTCGAACAGGGGGCGGGTACAATGAGCAGTTCTTC. Full variable domain (outside the CDR3, taken from reference TRBV19 and TRBJ2-1): DGGITQSPKYLFRKEGQNVTLSCEQNLNHDAMYWYRQDPGQGLRLIYYSQIVNDFQKGDIAEGYSVSREKKESFPLTVTSAQKNPTAFYLCASSRTGGGYNEQFFGPGTRLTVL.

Only a few counts were recorded for this clone. The chain carries TRBV25-1 and TRBJ2-7, with D tentatively TRBD2 (7 bases). The V end lost 6 bases, the J end lost 2 bases, and 14 bases lay between the germline ends. The CDR3 is 14 residues long. The germline V gene has CDR1 MGHDK and CDR2 SYGVNS. CDR3 protein: CASRGGQPAYEQYF. The DNA for the CDR3 is TGTGCCAGCAGGGGGGGGCAGCCGGCCTACGAGCAGTACTTC.

This chain links TRBV6-1 with TRBJ1-5, with a tentative D call TRBD1 (5 bases). The CDR3 runs 15 residues. V shed 0 bases and J shed 7 bases, with 13 bases lying between them. Germline CDR1 is MNHNS and CDR2 is SASEGT. The CDR3 DNA sequence: TGTGCCAGCAGTGAAGCGCGGCCGGGGGTGCAGCCCCAGCATTTT. Its translation is CASSEARPGVQPQHF.